This T cell receptor (beta chain) was identified during a study of blood T cell repertoires in COVID-19. Turning to the study itself: Samples of COVID-19 (acute and convalescent) were obtained from the United States, Italy and Spain. From T cells, B-cell-depleted T cells, or PBMCs came the material, which was cDNA or gDNA.

The CDR3 totals 14 residues. Germline CDR1 and CDR2: MNHEY and SVGAGI. With 6 bases removed from V and 10 bases from J, the gap between germline ends came to 19 bases. In the study's own analysis: How many nucleated cells were present was estimated from reference gene primer amplification. This table comes from immunoSEQ multiplex PCR, and its TCRdb copy is limited to in-frame clones, with some not included. Clone size and V and J calls were adopted from that table, with D and trimming inferred from the DNA. The sample holds about 200,000 clones, roughly 90% seen once. The sequence was collected from a man aged 50-59 years with acute or convalescent COVID-19. The V call is TRBV6-5, the J call TRBJ2-1; possibly TRBD2 for D (6 bases). The sequencing input was peripheral blood. The CDR3 nucleotides are TGTGCCAGCAGCCTGGGGCATGGGGAGGCCGAGCAGTTCTTC. The encoded protein is CASSLGHGEAEQFF.